The TCR beta chain described here comes from a study of blood T cells in healthy people across ages. A sample-barcoded 5' primer and a J-beta primer mix were used in a second PCR of roughly 7 to 11 cycles. TCRdb itself ran the 5' RACE reads through MiXCR, one entry per CDR3 protein. The sample records over 600,000 distinct CDR3 sequences, around 45% being singletons. Trimming pared 4 bases from V and 4 bases from J, leaving 14 bases between. The germline CDR1 and CDR2 sequences are SGHNT and YENEEA. CDR3 size: 15 residues. A remark on this clonotype: Its antigen remains unidentified.

Whole-study findings and limits: Measured against age, TCR beta diversity per million T cells decreased in a roughly linear manner.

Sequencing used blood. The V and J genes are TRBV11-3 and TRBJ2-1, with D possibly matching TRBD1 (7 bases). The sequence derives from a man aged 80 or over in good health. The CDR3 bases are TGTGCCAGCAGCTCCCAGGGGGGTCTGTACAATGAGCAGTTCTTC. Translating gives CASSSQGGLYNEQFF.